A selection of T cell receptor beta chains follows, all from one sample in a study of blood T cell repertoires in COVID-19. Only in-frame clones appear in the TCRdb table, and some are missing; sequencing was by immunoSEQ multiplex PCR. The table lists roughly 200,000 clones, around 90% of them singletons. Material: PBMCs or T cells enriched from blood (not recorded which). These receptor sequences come from a woman in her twenties or thirties who had recovered from COVID-19. CDR3s include the opening cysteine and the closing phenylalanine or tryptophan. Each record gives: D gene, J gene, V gene, clone size, CDR3 protein, CDR3 DNA. D genes are given only for firm matches. Clone size appears in some rows only: once, few, many, or a class for an expanded clone.

. | TRBJ1-4 | TRBV1 | . | CTSSPPPSGAANEKLFF | TGCACCAGCAGCCCGCCTCCTTCAGGGGCGGCTAATGAAAAACTGTTTTTT
. | TRBJ1-2 | TRBV2 | . | CASSVRGGYTF | TGTGCCAGCAGTGTACGGGGTGGCTACACCTTC
TRBD1 | TRBJ1-2 | TRBV11-2 | . | CASSHPAPTGKGYTF | TGTGCCAGCAGCCACCCAGCGCCGACAGGGAAGGGCTACACCTTC
. | TRBJ1-2 | TRBV7-9 | . | CASSYKTEPYGYTF | TGTGCCAGCAGCTACAAGACAGAGCCATATGGCTACACCTTC
TRBD2 | TRBJ2-5 | TRBV19 | . | CASSITSGEIETQYF | TGTGCCAGTAGTATAACCAGCGGGGAGATAGAGACCCAGTACTTC
TRBD1 | TRBJ1-2 | TRBV10-3 | . | CAIPTGQRNSNYGYTF | TGTGCCATCCCCACGGGACAGAGGAATTCTAACTATGGCTACACCTTC
. | TRBJ2-1 | TRBV9 | . | CASSVDPGYNEQFF | TGTGCCAGCAGCGTAGACCCCGGTTACAATGAGCAGTTCTTC
. | TRBJ1-2 | TRBV12-3/TRBV12-4 | . | CASSFSDNYGYTF | TGTGCCAGCAGTTTTAGCGATAACTATGGCTACACCTTC
TRBD2 | TRBJ2-2 | TRBV4-3 | . | CASSQRLAGGPDTGELFF | TGCGCCAGCAGCCAACGACTAGCGGGGGGGCCCGACACCGGGGAGCTGTTTTTT
. | TRBJ1-1 | TRBV6-5 | . | CATPNPGNEAFF | TGTGCCACCCCTAACCCAGGGAACGAAGCTTTCTTT
TRBD1 | TRBJ2-7 | TRBV6-2/TRBV6-3 | . | CASSLDRGRSWNYEQYF | TGTGCCAGCAGCCTCGACAGGGGCCGGTCGTGGAACTACGAGCAGTACTTC
TRBD2 | TRBJ2-1 | TRBV5-1 | . | CASSSQTSGGALLYNEQFF | TGCGCCAGCAGCTCCCAGACTAGCGGGGGGGCCTTGCTCTACAATGAGCAGTTCTTC
. | TRBJ2-1 | TRBV5-6 | . | CASSLASNEQFF | TGTGCCAGCAGCTTGGCGAGCAATGAGCAGTTCTTC
TRBD1 | TRBJ2-7 | TRBV6-2/TRBV6-3 | once | CASSYGTGMFHEQYF | TGTGCCAGCAGTTACGGGACAGGGATGTTCCACGAGCAGTACTTC
TRBD1 | TRBJ2-5 | TRBV5-1 | . | CASSQIGQVQQETQYF | TGCGCCAGCAGCCAAATAGGACAGGTCCAACAAGAGACCCAGTACTTC
TRBD2 | TRBJ2-3 | TRBV7-2 | once | CASSSRTSGGAWDTDTQYF | TGTGCCAGCAGCTCGAGGACTAGCGGGGGGGCCTGGGACACAGATACGCAGTATTTT
. | TRBJ2-7 | TRBV6-5 | . | CASSRDRAYEQYF | TGTGCCAGCAGCAGAGACAGAGCCTACGAGCAGTACTTC
. | TRBJ2-6 | TRBV2 | . | CASSAAQGGANVLTF | TGTGCCAGCAGTGCCGCCCAGGGTGGGGCCAACGTCCTGACTTTC
. | TRBJ2-1 | TRBV4-3 | . | CASSQRLAISEQFF | TGCGCCAGCAGCCAAAGGCTAGCGATTAGCGAGCAGTTCTTC
. | TRBJ2-1 | TRBV6-9 | . | CASSYSQEGSNEQFF | TGTGCCAGCAGTTATTCGCAGGAGGGGAGCAATGAGCAGTTCTTC
TRBD1 | TRBJ1-1 | TRBV19 | . | CASSWTGDSNTEAFF | TGTGCCAGTAGTTGGACAGGGGACTCCAACACTGAAGCTTTCTTT
TRBD1 | TRBJ2-3 | TRBV5-6 | . | CASSLDRGQTDTQYF | TGTGCCAGCAGCTTGGACAGGGGGCAAACAGATACGCAGTATTTT
TRBD1 | TRBJ1-6 | TRBV12-3/TRBV12-4 | . | CASRARDRKPLHF | TGTGCCAGCAGAGCACGGGACAGGAAACCCCTCCACTTT
TRBD2 | TRBJ2-1 | TRBV4-2 | once | CASSLGRLAGGPGDEQFF | TGTGCCAGCAGCCTAGGAAGACTAGCGGGGGGGCCGGGGGATGAGCAGTTCTTC
. | TRBJ1-4 | TRBV9 | . | CASSVGSSNEKLFF | TGTGCCAGCAGCGTAGGGAGTAGTAATGAAAAACTGTTTTTT
TRBD2 | TRBJ2-1 | TRBV14 | . | CASSQRPSGGNEQFF | TGTGCCAGCAGCCAAAGGCCTAGCGGGGGCAATGAGCAGTTCTTC
. | TRBJ2-2 | TRBV5-6 | . | CASSLRVGELFF | TGTGCCAGCAGCCTCAGGGTGGGGGAGCTGTTTTTT
. | TRBJ2-3 | TRBV7-9 | . | CASSNGAGDTQYF | TGTGCCAGCAGCAATGGGGCAGGGGATACGCAGTATTTT
. | TRBJ1-3 | TRBV3-1/TRBV3-2 | . | CASSLNSQGIYF | TGTGCCAGCAGCCTGAATAGCCAGGGTATATATTTT
TRBD2 | TRBJ2-5 | TRBV11-2 | . | CASSVAPWGGGHQETQYF | TGTGCCAGCAGCGTCGCGCCTTGGGGCGGGGGGCATCAAGAGACCCAGTACTTC
. | TRBJ1-4 | TRBV6-1 | . | CASSDLGRLGEKLFF | TGTGCCAGCAGTGACCTCGGGAGATTGGGTGAAAAACTGTTTTTT
. | TRBJ1-1 | TRBV7-6 | . | CASSLGIPSGENTEAFF | TGTGCCAGCAGCTTAGGTATCCCGTCCGGGGAGAACACTGAAGCTTTCTTT
TRBD2 | TRBJ2-1 | TRBV10-2 | . | CASSGAGRGEQFF | TGCGCCAGCAGTGGGGCCGGGAGGGGTGAGCAGTTCTTC
TRBD1 | TRBJ1-5 | TRBV19 | . | CASSIERDRGPNQPQHF | TGTGCCAGTAGTATAGAAAGGGACAGGGGCCCCAATCAGCCCCAGCATTTT